This passage covers 13 T cell receptor beta chains from one sample sequenced in a study of early T cells in non-severe SARS-CoV-2 infection. One entry per CDR3 protein, called by TCRdb with MiXCR from the 5' RACE reads. The data contain more than 45,000 distinct CDR3 sequences, approximately 5.6% of them singletons. The sequenced sample was whole blood. These TCRs come from an adult who was a healthcare worker with PCR-confirmed SARS-CoV-2 infection or an uninfected control (not recorded which).

This clonotype was seen repeatedly, ten times or more. The V and J genes are TRBV6-2 or TRBV6-3 and TRBJ2-3; a weak D match, TRBD2 (7 bases). The CDR3 totals 17 residues. Trimming shortened V by 7 bases and J by 1 base, and 21 bases separated the two germline ends. Per the germline V gene, CDR1 is MNHEY and CDR2 is SVGEGT. In DNA form, the CDR3 reads TGTGCCAGCAAACCCCCTCCTTGGCGGGGGCGCACAGATACGCAGTATTTT. It encodes CASKPPPWRGRTDTQYF.

This clonotype was found a few times. This sequence joins TRBV24-1 and TRBJ2-2; 9 nucleotides agree with TRBD2. Germline CDR1 and CDR2: KGHDR and SFDVKD. The CDR3 length is 16 residues. The trim removed 4 bases at V and 5 bases at J, leaving 7 bases unmatched. The CDR3 sequence: CATSDPTSGGTGELFF. Here the CDR3 DNA reads TGTGCCACCAGTGACCCGACTAGCGGCGGGACCGGGGAGCTGTTTTTT.

This clonotype appeared a few times. This chain connects TRBV7-2 to TRBJ1-2; D is unclear. The CDR3 contains 15 residues. Germline V CDR1 and CDR2: SGHTA, FQGNSA. The germline V and J ends were trimmed by 2 bases and 1 base, with 11 bases remaining between them. The CDR3 DNA sequence: TGTGCCAGCAGCTTATACCAGGCCCTTAACTATGGCTACACCTTC. Translation: CASSLYQALNYGYTF. Drawing the rest from reference TRBV7-2 and TRBJ1-2, the complete variable domain is GAGVSQSPSNKVTEKGKDVELRCDPISGHTALYWYRQSLGQGLEFLIYFQGNSAPDKSGLPSDRFSAERTGGSVSTLTIQRTQQEDSAVYLCASSLYQALNYGYTFGSGTRLTVV.

In its sample, this clonotype was seen many times. This rearrangement joins TRBV15 to TRBJ1-1, with a possible D match to TRBD1 (5 bases). The germline V gene encodes CDR1 LNHNV and CDR2 YYDKDF (reference sequence). This CDR3 is 16 amino acids long. V was clipped by 0 bases and J by 3 bases, with 14 bases between them. Written as DNA, the CDR3 is TGTGCCACCAGCAGAGATCAGCCAGGGCAGGACACTGAAGCTTTCTTT. Amino acids: CATSRDQPGQDTEAFF.

This clonotype came up many times. The rearrangement uses TRBV28 and TRBJ2-7, with a tentative D call TRBD2 (5 bases). Germline CDR1 and CDR2: MDHEN and SYDVKM. The V end lost 1 base, the J end lost 2 bases, and 12 bases lay between the germline ends. The CDR3 is made up of 15 amino acids. The CDR3 DNA reads as TGTGCCAGCAGTTTATACCGGGGTATAACCTACGAGCAGTACTTC. It yields the protein CASSLYRGITYEQYF.

The sample holds a few counts of this clonotype. This sequence joins TRBV7-2 and TRBJ1-2; D uncertain. The germline gives CDR1 SGHTA, CDR2 FQGNSA. The CDR3 runs 16 residues. Deletions cut 5 bases from V and 1 base from J, with 17 bases between. The CDR3 spells CASSQPPGGSNYGYTF. CDR3 nucleotides: TGTGCCAGCAGCCAGCCGCCCGGAGGGAGTAACTATGGCTACACCTTC. The complete variable domain, with remaining parts taken from reference TRBV7-2 and TRBJ1-2, reads GAGVSQSPSNKVTEKGKDVELRCDPISGHTALYWYRQSLGQGLEFLIYFQGNSAPDKSGLPSDRFSAERTGGSVSTLTIQRTQQEDSAVYLCASSQPPGGSNYGYTFGSGTRLTVV.

V gene TRBV11-1 combines with J gene TRBJ2-4; possibly TRBD1 for D (5 bases). CDR1 and CDR2 (germline): SGHAT, FQDESV (reference sequence). Trimming removed 4 bases at V and 4 bases at J, with 5 bases between. This CDR3 region has 12 residues. The CDR3: CASSSGKNIQYF. CDR3 sequence (DNA): TGTGCCAGCAGCTCAGGGAAAAACATTCAGTACTTC.

A single count supports this clonotype. The chain recombines TRBV18 with TRBJ1-5; D is uncertain. This CDR3 spans 14 amino acids. V was shortened by 2 bases and J by 1 base, with 6 bases between the two germline ends. In germline, CDR1 is KGHSH, CDR2 LQKENI. Here the CDR3 reads CASSPSLSNQPQHF. DNA for the CDR3: TGTGCCAGCTCACCATCACTCAGCAATCAGCCCCAGCATTTT.

This clonotype was counted at least ten times. The rearrangement joins TRBV5-1 to TRBJ2-3, with a tentative D call TRBD1 (6 bases). The germline CDR1 and CDR2 sequences are SGHRS and YFSETQ. The CDR3 runs to 15 residues. Trimming took off 2 bases at V and 2 bases at J, with 12 bases between the two ends. The DNA for the CDR3 is TGCGCCAGCAGCTTACAGGGTGTGAACACAGATACGCAGTATTTT. It encodes CASSLQGVNTDTQYF.

This clonotype has a count of ten or more. The rearrangement uses TRBV28 and TRBJ1-5, with D hard to call. V was pared by 6 bases and J by 2 bases, with 11 bases between. CDR3 length equals 14 residues. CDR1 and CDR2 from the germline V gene are MDHEN and SYDVKM. DNA for the CDR3: TGTGCCAGCAGAAAGGGATTCGGCAATCAGCCCCAGCATTTT. It codes for CASRKGFGNQPQHF.

This clonotype was found many times. J is TRBJ2-3 and V is TRBV24-1; D unclear. Germline-derived CDR1 and CDR2 are KGHDR and SFDVKD. The CDR3 runs to 13 residues. Trimming took 1 base from V and 8 from J, leaving 9 bases between them. The CDR3 DNA reads TGTGCCACCAGTGATTTTAAGGGCGGTACGCAGTATTTT. It codes for CATSDFKGGTQYF.

This clonotype was seen many times. The chain uses TRBV6-1 and TRBJ1-4, with unresolved D. The CDR3 runs 14 residues. The V end was cut by 6 bases, the J end by 6 bases, with 14 bases between. Germline loops: CDR1 MNHNS, CDR2 SASEGT. The CDR3 sequence is CASSHEQTHEKLFF. CDR3 DNA sequence: TGTGCCAGCAGCCATGAGCAGACTCATGAAAAACTGTTTTTT.

This clonotype was picked up many times. CDR3 coding DNA: TGTGCCAGCAGTCCCGGGAACCAGAACACTGAAGCTTTCTTT. Its protein product is CASSPGNQNTEAFF. This rearrangement joins TRBV12-3 or TRBV12-4 to TRBJ1-1; D unresolved. Deletions cut 5 bases from V and 1 base from J, with 11 bases between. The CDR3 length is 14 residues.